The subject of this entry is one T cell receptor (beta chain). The V gene lost 7 bases and the J gene lost 0 bases, with 6 bases spanning the gap. This CDR3 contains 11 residues. Germline CDR1 is DFQATT and CDR2 is SNEGSKA (reference sequence). Authors' analysis steps: Reference gene primer amplification gave nucleated cell count estimates. Libraries were prepared by immunoSEQ multiplex PCR; TCRdb keeps only in-frame clonotypes and omits some of them. V, J and clone size are those of that table, while D and trimming were read from the DNA. The sample yields roughly 190,000 clones, around 80% seen once. These data originate in a study of blood T cell repertoires in COVID-19. For the study at large: Samples came from the United States, Italy and Spain, spanning acute and convalescent COVID-19. The cDNA or gDNA used as material had been derived from T cells, B-cell-depleted T cells, or PBMCs.

This chain joins TRBV20-1 and TRBJ2-5; maybe TRBD1 (5 bases). The TCR sequence derives from a man under 40 with active or convalescent COVID-19. The source material was peripheral blood. The CDR3 DNA reads as TGCAGTGGACAGAACCAAGAGACCCAGTACTTC. Its translation: CSGQNQETQYF.